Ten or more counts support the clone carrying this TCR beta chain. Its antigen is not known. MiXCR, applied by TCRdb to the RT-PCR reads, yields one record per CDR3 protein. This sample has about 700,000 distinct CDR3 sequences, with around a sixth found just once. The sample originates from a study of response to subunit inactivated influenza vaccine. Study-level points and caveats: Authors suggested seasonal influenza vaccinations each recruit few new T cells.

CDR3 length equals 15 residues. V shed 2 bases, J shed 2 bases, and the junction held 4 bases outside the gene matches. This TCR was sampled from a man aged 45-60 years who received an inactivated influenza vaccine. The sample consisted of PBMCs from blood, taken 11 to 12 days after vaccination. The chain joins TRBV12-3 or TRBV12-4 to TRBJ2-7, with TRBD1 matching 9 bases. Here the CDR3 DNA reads TGTGCCAGCAGTTTATACGGGGACAGGGCCTACGAGCAGTACTTC. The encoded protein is CASSLYGDRAYEQYF.